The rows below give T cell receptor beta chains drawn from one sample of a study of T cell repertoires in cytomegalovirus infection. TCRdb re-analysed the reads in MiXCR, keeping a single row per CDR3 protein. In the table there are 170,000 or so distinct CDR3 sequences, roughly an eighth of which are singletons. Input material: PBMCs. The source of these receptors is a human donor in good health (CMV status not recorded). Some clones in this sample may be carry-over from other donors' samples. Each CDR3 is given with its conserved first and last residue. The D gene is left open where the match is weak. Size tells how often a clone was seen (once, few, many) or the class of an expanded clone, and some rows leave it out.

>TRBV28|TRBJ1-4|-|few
TGTGCCAGCACCCGCGGGGCTAGGTTTGAAAAACTGTTTTTT
CASTRGARFEKLFF
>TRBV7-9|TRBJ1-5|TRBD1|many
TGTGCCAGCAGCAGGACAGGGTTGTTGGAAAGTCAGCCCCAGCATTTT
CASSRTGLLESQPQHF
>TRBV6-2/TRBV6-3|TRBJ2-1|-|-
TGTGCCAGCACCGAGGGGGGGGGAGATGAGCAGTTCTTC
CASTEGGGDEQFF
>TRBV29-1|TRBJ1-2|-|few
TGCAGCGCCGGCACAGGGACCTATGGCTACACCTTC
CSAGTGTYGYTF
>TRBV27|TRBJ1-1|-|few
TGTGCCACCAGCCAGGGGCTCCTGAACACTGAAGCTTTCTTT
CATSQGLLNTEAFF
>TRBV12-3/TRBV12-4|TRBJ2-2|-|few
TGTGCCAGCAGGTCACAGGAGGTCGGTCTTACCGGGGAGCTGTTTTTT
CASRSQEVGLTGELFF
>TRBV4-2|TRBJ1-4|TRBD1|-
TGTGCCAGCAGCCCATCCTGGACAGGGGGTAGTGAAAAACTGTTTTTT
CASSPSWTGGSEKLFF
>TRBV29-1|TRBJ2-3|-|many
TGCAGCGTTGATCCCAGCACAGATACGCAGTATTTT
CSVDPSTDTQYF
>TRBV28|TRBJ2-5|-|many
TGTGCCAGCAGTTCGGGCGGGAACCAAGAGACCCAGTACTTC
CASSSGGNQETQYF
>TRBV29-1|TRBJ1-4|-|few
TGCAGCGTTGCCAGGACCGTTGCAACTAATGAAAAACTGTTTTTT
CSVARTVATNEKLFF